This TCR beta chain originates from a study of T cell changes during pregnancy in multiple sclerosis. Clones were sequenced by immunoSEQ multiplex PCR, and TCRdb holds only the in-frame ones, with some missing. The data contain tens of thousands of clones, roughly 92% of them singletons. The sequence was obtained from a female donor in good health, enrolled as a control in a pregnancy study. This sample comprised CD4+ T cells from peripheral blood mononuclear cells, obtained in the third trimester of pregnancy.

CDR3 sequence (DNA): TGTGCCAGTAACGGGGGTTCCTATAATTCACCCCTCCACTTT. Encoded protein: CASNGGSYNSPLHF. V usage is TRBV19 and J usage is TRBJ1-6; the D gene is possibly TRBD1 (5 bases). The V end lost 7 bases, the J end lost 1 base, and 8 bases lay between the germline ends. CDR1 LNHDA and CDR2 SQIVND come from the germline V gene (reference sequence). The CDR3 covers 14 residues.